Sequencing of this T cell receptor (beta chain) was carried out in a study of blood T cell repertoires in COVID-19. Study-wide background: Both acute and convalescent COVID-19 samples were obtained from the United States, Italy and Spain. T cells, B-cell-depleted T cells, or PBMCs provided the cDNA or gDNA that served as material.

CDR3 length: 17 amino acids. CDR1 and CDR2 (germline): LNHDA, SQIVND (reference sequence). V lost 1 base and J 8 bases, leaving 18 bases between the germline ends. Study processing details: Nucleated cell counts were estimated from reference gene primer amplification. TCRdb keeps only in-frame clones here, not all; method: immunoSEQ multiplex PCR. For V, J and clone size, that table is used; D and trimming come from the DNA. The sample lists 150,000 to 200,000 clones; approximately 90% were seen once. The clonotype comes from a woman aged 25 to 39 who had recovered from COVID-19. The V gene is TRBV19, the J gene TRBJ1-6; possibly TRBD1 for D (6 bases). The sequencing sample was made of PBMCs or T cells enriched from blood (not recorded which). CDR3 nucleotides: TGTGCCAGTAGTATAGGGCTACTCGGACAGAAGGATTCACCCCTCCACTTT. Amino acids: CASSIGLLGQKDSPLHF.